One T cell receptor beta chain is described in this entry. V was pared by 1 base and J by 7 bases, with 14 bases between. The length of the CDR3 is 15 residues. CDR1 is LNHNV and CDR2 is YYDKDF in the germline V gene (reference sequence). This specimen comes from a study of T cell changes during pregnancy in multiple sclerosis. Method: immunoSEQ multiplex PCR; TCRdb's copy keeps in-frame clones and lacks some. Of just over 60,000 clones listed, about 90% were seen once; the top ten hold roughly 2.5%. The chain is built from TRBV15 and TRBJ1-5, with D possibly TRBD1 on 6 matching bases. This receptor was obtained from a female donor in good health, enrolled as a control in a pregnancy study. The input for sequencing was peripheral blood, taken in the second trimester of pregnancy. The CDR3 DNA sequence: TGTGCCACCAGCAGAGTCGGGCAGGGGCCACAGCCCCAGCATTTT. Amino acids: CATSRVGQGPQPQHF.